The rows below give T cell receptor beta chains drawn from one sample of a study of lymphopenia after photon versus proton radiotherapy. TCRdb keeps only in-frame clones here, not all; method: immunoSEQ multiplex PCR. In the table there are approximately 5,000 clones, about 67% of which are singletons. The starting material was peripheral blood, obtained from a patient treated with proton-based radiotherapy. The source is a man aged 80 or over with esophageal cancer. Both conserved end residues are part of each CDR3. The D gene is left open where the match is weak. Only part of the rows carry a size: once, few, many, or a class if the clone is expanded.

clone size: few; J gene: TRBJ2-3; D gene: TRBD2; V gene: TRBV4-2; CDR3 protein: CASSLRPAGSTDTQYF; CDR3 DNA: TGTGCCAGCAGCTTACGGCCAGCGGGGTCCACAGATACGCAGTATTTT
clone size: medium-sized; J gene: TRBJ2-7; D gene: .; V gene: TRBV27; CDR3 protein: CASSLWQGGHEQYF; CDR3 DNA: TGTGCCAGCAGTTTATGGCAGGGAGGACACGAGCAGTACTTC
clone size: .; J gene: TRBJ1-4; D gene: .; V gene: TRBV6-1; CDR3 protein: CASSGRTGTNEKLFF; CDR3 DNA: TGTGCCAGCAGTGGGCGTACCGGGACTAATGAAAAACTGTTTTTT
clone size: .; J gene: TRBJ2-1; D gene: .; V gene: TRBV9; CDR3 protein: CASSVVFGGSYNEQFF; CDR3 DNA: TGTGCCAGCAGCGTAGTGTTCGGGGGCTCCTACAATGAGCAGTTCTTC
clone size: .; J gene: TRBJ2-1; D gene: TRBD2; V gene: TRBV9; CDR3 protein: CASSVAATSGPYNEQFF; CDR3 DNA: TGTGCCAGCAGCGTAGCTGCGACTAGCGGGCCTTACAATGAGCAGTTCTTC
clone size: .; J gene: TRBJ1-1; D gene: .; V gene: TRBV11-1; CDR3 protein: CASSLDGAGTEAFF; CDR3 DNA: TGTGCCAGCAGCTTAGACGGGGCGGGCACTGAAGCTTTCTTT
clone size: .; J gene: TRBJ1-2; D gene: TRBD1; V gene: TRBV9; CDR3 protein: CASSVGTGVGYTF; CDR3 DNA: TGTGCCAGCAGCGTAGGGACAGGGGTCGGCTACACCTTC
clone size: .; J gene: TRBJ2-7; D gene: TRBD1; V gene: TRBV6-5; CDR3 protein: CASSSGTGGSHEQYF; CDR3 DNA: TGTGCCAGCAGTTCCGGGACAGGGGGCTCCCACGAGCAGTACTTC
clone size: few; J gene: TRBJ2-3; D gene: TRBD2; V gene: TRBV9; CDR3 protein: CASSKDGTRNTDTQYF; CDR3 DNA: TGTGCCAGCTCGAAAGACGGGACTAGGAACACAGATACGCAGTATTTT
clone size: few; J gene: TRBJ2-7; D gene: .; V gene: TRBV4-2; CDR3 protein: CASSQAGNYEQYF; CDR3 DNA: TGTGCCAGCAGCCAGGCGGGGAACTACGAGCAGTACTTC
clone size: .; J gene: TRBJ2-7; D gene: .; V gene: TRBV7-2; CDR3 protein: CASSLAPVREYEQYF; CDR3 DNA: TGTGCCAGCAGCTTAGCACCGGTAAGGGAGTACGAGCAGTACTTC
clone size: .; J gene: TRBJ2-7; D gene: .; V gene: TRBV7-8; CDR3 protein: CASSLGGFDYEQYF; CDR3 DNA: TGTGCCAGCAGCTTAGGCGGTTTTGACTACGAGCAGTACTTC
clone size: .; J gene: TRBJ2-2; D gene: TRBD2; V gene: TRBV4-1; CDR3 protein: CASSQDPGGNTGELFF; CDR3 DNA: TGCGCCAGCAGCCAAGATCCGGGAGGGAACACCGGGGAGCTGTTTTTT
clone size: .; J gene: TRBJ2-5; D gene: TRBD2; V gene: TRBV5-1; CDR3 protein: CASSLDGGTRVETQYF; CDR3 DNA: TGCGCCAGCAGCTTGGATGGCGGGACTAGGGTCGAGACCCAGTACTTC
clone size: few; J gene: TRBJ1-2; D gene: TRBD1; V gene: TRBV6-1; CDR3 protein: CASRTGTGYGYTF; CDR3 DNA: TGTGCCAGCAGAACCGGGACAGGGTATGGCTACACCTTC
clone size: .; J gene: TRBJ2-7; D gene: .; V gene: TRBV6-7; CDR3 protein: CASSYAWTDYEQYF; CDR3 DNA: TGTGCCAGCAGTTACGCCTGGACAGACTACGAGCAGTACTTC
clone size: few; J gene: TRBJ1-2; D gene: .; V gene: TRBV28; CDR3 protein: CASSFVYGYTF; CDR3 DNA: TGTGCCAGCAGTTTTGTCTATGGCTACACCTTC
clone size: few; J gene: TRBJ2-3; D gene: TRBD2; V gene: TRBV7-9; CDR3 protein: CASSFRIAGPADTQYF; CDR3 DNA: TGTGCCAGCAGCTTTCGGATAGCGGGCCCTGCAGATACGCAGTATTTT
clone size: .; J gene: TRBJ1-1; D gene: .; V gene: TRBV28; CDR3 protein: CASRTAGVRNTEAFF; CDR3 DNA: TGTGCCAGCAGGACGGCCGGGGTTCGGAACACTGAAGCTTTCTTT
clone size: .; J gene: TRBJ1-2; D gene: .; V gene: TRBV4-1; CDR3 protein: CASSQPGVPYGYTF; CDR3 DNA: TGCGCCAGCAGCCAACCAGGGGTTCCCTATGGCTACACCTTC
clone size: .; J gene: TRBJ2-1; D gene: TRBD2; V gene: TRBV7-1; CDR3 protein: CASSLGGGGEQFF; CDR3 DNA: TGTGCCAGCAGCTTGGGCGGGGGAGGTGAGCAGTTCTTC
clone size: few; J gene: TRBJ2-2; D gene: TRBD2; V gene: TRBV4-2; CDR3 protein: CASSQGLAGGQDTGELFF; CDR3 DNA: TGTGCCAGCAGCCAAGGACTAGCGGGGGGCCAGGACACCGGGGAGCTGTTTTTT
clone size: .; J gene: TRBJ1-5; D gene: .; V gene: TRBV19; CDR3 protein: CATGGLSNQPQHF; CDR3 DNA: TGTGCCACCGGGGGCCTAAGCAATCAGCCCCAGCATTTT
clone size: medium-sized; J gene: TRBJ2-5; D gene: .; V gene: TRBV27; CDR3 protein: CASSPRWQETQYF; CDR3 DNA: TGTGCCAGCAGTCCCCGGTGGCAAGAGACCCAGTACTTC
clone size: once; J gene: TRBJ2-7; D gene: .; V gene: TRBV4-2; CDR3 protein: CASSLWDSFSYEQYF; CDR3 DNA: TGTGCCAGCAGCTTGTGGGACTCTTTCTCCTACGAGCAGTACTTC
clone size: .; J gene: TRBJ1-2; D gene: .; V gene: TRBV9; CDR3 protein: CASSVETDPPNYGYTF; CDR3 DNA: TGTGCCAGCAGCGTAGAGACCGATCCTCCGAACTATGGCTACACCTTC
clone size: .; J gene: TRBJ2-7; D gene: .; V gene: TRBV7-6; CDR3 protein: CASSLVYSRDGSEQYF; CDR3 DNA: TGTGCCAGCAGCTTAGTTTACAGCAGGGACGGTTCCGAGCAGTACTTC
clone size: few; J gene: TRBJ2-1; D gene: .; V gene: TRBV6-5; CDR3 protein: CASSYAWNEQFF; CDR3 DNA: TGTGCCAGCAGTTACGCCTGGAATGAGCAGTTCTTC
clone size: .; J gene: TRBJ1-1; D gene: .; V gene: TRBV4-1; CDR3 protein: CAAGVNTEAFF; CDR3 DNA: TGCGCGGCGGGGGTGAACACTGAAGCTTTCTTT
clone size: .; J gene: TRBJ2-7; D gene: TRBD1; V gene: TRBV6-6; CDR3 protein: CASTLGGLNYEQYF; CDR3 DNA: TGTGCCAGCACGCTAGGGGGCCTCAACTACGAGCAGTACTTC
clone size: .; J gene: TRBJ1-4; D gene: .; V gene: TRBV5-1; CDR3 protein: CASSLAGTEGEKLFF; CDR3 DNA: TGCGCCAGCAGCTTGGCCGGGACCGAGGGTGAAAAACTGTTTTTT
clone size: .; J gene: TRBJ1-3; D gene: .; V gene: TRBV30; CDR3 protein: CAWIDRDSGNTIYF; CDR3 DNA: TGTGCCTGGATCGACAGAGACTCTGGAAACACCATATATTTT
clone size: .; J gene: TRBJ1-2; D gene: TRBD1; V gene: TRBV5-8; CDR3 protein: CASDLYRGLNYGYTF; CDR3 DNA: TGTGCCAGCGATTTATACAGGGGGCTCAACTATGGCTACACCTTC
clone size: .; J gene: TRBJ1-1; D gene: .; V gene: TRBV25-1; CDR3 protein: CASSELNRDTEAFF; CDR3 DNA: TGTGCCAGCAGTGAATTGAACAGGGACACTGAAGCTTTCTTT
clone size: .; J gene: TRBJ2-6; D gene: .; V gene: TRBV6-1; CDR3 protein: CASTGAFSGANVLTF; CDR3 DNA: TGTGCCAGCACGGGGGCGTTCTCTGGGGCCAACGTCCTGACTTTC
clone size: .; J gene: TRBJ1-2; D gene: .; V gene: TRBV19; CDR3 protein: CASSHGWYGYTF; CDR3 DNA: TGTGCCAGTAGCCACGGTTGGTATGGCTACACCTTC
clone size: .; J gene: TRBJ1-2; D gene: .; V gene: TRBV21-1; CDR3 protein: CASRTAGGNYGYTF; CDR3 DNA: TGTGCCAGCAGGACCGCGGGGGGGAACTATGGCTACACCTTC
clone size: .; J gene: TRBJ2-1; D gene: .; V gene: TRBV15; CDR3 protein: CATSRVGPGHEQFF; CDR3 DNA: TGTGCCACCAGCAGAGTGGGGCCGGGACATGAGCAGTTCTTC
clone size: .; J gene: TRBJ2-5; D gene: TRBD1; V gene: TRBV18; CDR3 protein: CASQAPQGARGTQYF; CDR3 DNA: TGTGCCAGCCAGGCCCCCCAGGGGGCGCGGGGGACCCAGTACTTC
clone size: .; J gene: TRBJ2-2; D gene: TRBD2; V gene: TRBV14; CDR3 protein: CASRGTSYTGELFF; CDR3 DNA: TGTGCCAGCAGAGGGACTAGCTACACCGGGGAGCTGTTTTTT
clone size: .; J gene: TRBJ2-1; D gene: .; V gene: TRBV18; CDR3 protein: CASSSTTGPSEQFF; CDR3 DNA: TGTGCCAGCTCATCAACGACAGGCCCGAGTGAGCAGTTCTTC
clone size: .; J gene: TRBJ2-1; D gene: .; V gene: TRBV12-5; CDR3 protein: CASGYGDSRPEQFF; CDR3 DNA: TGTGCTAGTGGTTACGGGGACTCGAGACCGGAGCAGTTCTTC
clone size: few; J gene: TRBJ1-4; D gene: .; V gene: TRBV6-6; CDR3 protein: CASSARLAGNEKLFF; CDR3 DNA: TGTGCCAGCAGCGCCCGCTTGGCAGGGAACGAAAAACTGTTTTTT
clone size: .; J gene: TRBJ2-1; D gene: .; V gene: TRBV11-3; CDR3 protein: CASSLETGRSYNEQFF; CDR3 DNA: TGTGCCAGCAGCTTAGAAACAGGCCGATCCTACAATGAGCAGTTCTTC
clone size: .; J gene: TRBJ1-6; D gene: .; V gene: TRBV10-3; CDR3 protein: CAISSGKLESPLHF; CDR3 DNA: TGTGCCATCAGTTCAGGGAAGTTAGAGTCACCCCTCCACTTT
clone size: few; J gene: TRBJ1-4; D gene: .; V gene: TRBV5-1; CDR3 protein: CASSLAGGTNEKLFF; CDR3 DNA: TGCGCCAGCAGCTTGGCCGGGGGTACTAATGAAAAACTGTTTTTT
clone size: few; J gene: TRBJ2-7; D gene: TRBD1; V gene: TRBV27; CDR3 protein: CATRRQGSYEQYF; CDR3 DNA: TGTGCCACCCGCCGACAGGGGTCCTACGAGCAGTACTTC
clone size: .; J gene: TRBJ2-5; D gene: TRBD2; V gene: TRBV5-1; CDR3 protein: CASSLSSGGPEETQYF; CDR3 DNA: TGCGCCAGCAGCTTGTCAAGCGGGGGGCCCGAAGAGACCCAGTACTTC
clone size: .; J gene: TRBJ2-1; D gene: .; V gene: TRBV2; CDR3 protein: CASDPRGNNEQFF; CDR3 DNA: TGTGCCAGCGATCCCCGGGGGAACAATGAGCAGTTCTTC
clone size: .; J gene: TRBJ1-3; D gene: .; V gene: TRBV6-1; CDR3 protein: CASRQAGSGNTIYF; CDR3 DNA: TGTGCCAGCAGACAGGCCGGCTCTGGAAACACCATATATTTT
clone size: once; J gene: TRBJ1-3; D gene: .; V gene: TRBV11-2; CDR3 protein: CASSHSGNTIYF; CDR3 DNA: TGTGCCAGCAGCCATTCTGGAAACACCATATATTTT
clone size: .; J gene: TRBJ2-3; D gene: TRBD1; V gene: TRBV11-3; CDR3 protein: CASSPPTGGADTQYF; CDR3 DNA: TGTGCCAGCAGCCCACCAACAGGGGGAGCAGATACGCAGTATTTT
clone size: few; J gene: TRBJ2-7; D gene: TRBD2; V gene: TRBV6-5; CDR3 protein: CASRATSALSYEQYF; CDR3 DNA: TGTGCCAGCAGAGCTACTAGCGCGCTCTCCTACGAGCAGTACTTC
clone size: .; J gene: TRBJ2-3; D gene: .; V gene: TRBV7-2; CDR3 protein: CASSSSVFGQYF; CDR3 DNA: TGTGCCAGCAGCTCGTCCGTGTTCGGGCAGTATTTT
clone size: .; J gene: TRBJ1-1; D gene: .; V gene: TRBV28; CDR3 protein: CASRNDEVREAFF; CDR3 DNA: TGTGCCAGCAGAAATGATGAGGTGAGGGAAGCTTTCTTT
clone size: few; J gene: TRBJ2-3; D gene: .; V gene: TRBV29-1; CDR3 protein: CSVDSGITDTQYF; CDR3 DNA: TGCAGCGTTGATTCTGGGATCACAGATACGCAGTATTTT
clone size: .; J gene: TRBJ1-2; D gene: .; V gene: TRBV6-6; CDR3 protein: CASSRGRFGDGYTF; CDR3 DNA: TGTGCCAGCAGTCGAGGCCGGTTCGGGGATGGCTACACCTTC
clone size: .; J gene: TRBJ1-1; D gene: .; V gene: TRBV29-1; CDR3 protein: CSVGGGNTEAFF; CDR3 DNA: TGCAGCGTCGGCGGGGGTAACACTGAAGCTTTCTTT
clone size: .; J gene: TRBJ1-1; D gene: .; V gene: TRBV6-6; CDR3 protein: CASSPGRIMNTEAFF; CDR3 DNA: TGTGCCAGCAGCCCCGGACGGATCATGAACACTGAAGCTTTCTTT